This TCR beta chain was captured in a study of T cell repertoires in urothelial bladder cancer (dated by TCRdb to the late 2010s). Turning to the overall study: Of the approximately twelve resected lesions, three were clinical stage cT0, three were cTa, three were cT1 and three were cT2 or greater. A total of some 11 patients who had bladder lesions and were undergoing transurethral resection were prospectively identified. Some eleven resected bladder lesions, made up of urothelial carcinoma (UC+) and benign (UC-) specimens, were studied. The study compared TCR repertoire clonality in bladder tumors with that in benign bladder inflammation. Results the study describes overall, beyond this receptor: Fewer T cells were found in urothelial carcinoma specimens than in benign specimens, with medians of about 5,000 and 25,000, respectively. A single T-cell clone reached up to roughly 17% of infiltrating lymphocytes in carcinoma specimens, compared with 2% in benign specimens. Carcinoma specimens had a median tumor infiltrating lymphocyte percentage of about 2%, while benign specimens had a median of around 13%.

This clone has just a few counts. The target of this receptor is not known. It has no much larger one-base neighbor in the sample; base qualities were not kept. The germline V gene (reference sequence) supplies CDR1 MNHEY and CDR2 SMNVEV. V ends up 4 bases short and J 5 bases short, with an unmatched junction base count of 12. The CDR3 runs 16 amino acids, cysteine and phenylalanine included. Solely the CDR3 DNA is kept, with 48 bases framed from the first base. The TCR beta chain CDR3 region was sequenced with the immunoSEQ assay. The source study handled its data this way. For every specimen, the T-cell fraction, clonal dominance and maximum TCR clone frequency were calculated. TCRdb provides this immuneACCESS table in a form limited to in-frame rearrangements. Some clones are lacking; in checked studies, under half of them reflect an unresolved V gene, and why the rest are absent is not known. V, J and clone size are those of that table, while D and trimming were read from the DNA. Counted in this sample were around 11,000 clones; about 64% of them appeared once. The ten largest account for 6.5% to 8.5% of the sample.

Resected bladder lesions that lacked urothelial carcinoma were classed as benign (UC-) specimens. At transurethral resection, specimens of the bladder lesions were collected and then stored at -80C. DNA was extracted from bladder specimens collected at transurethral resection. This chain is built from TRBV27 and TRBJ2-5; 8 bases in the junction line up with TRBD2. Specimen: tumor-infiltrating cells from bladder cancer. This clonotype was sampled from a human donor with a benign inflammatory bladder lesion. The CDR3 reads CASSWLGGGLVETQYF. The DNA is TGTGCCAGCAGTTGGCTCGGCGGGGGGCTCGTTGAGACCCAGTACTTC.